A selection of T cell receptor beta chains follows, all from one sample in a study of T cell repertoires in cytomegalovirus infection. MiXCR, applied by TCRdb to the reads, yields one record per CDR3 protein. The sample has about 830,000 distinct CDR3 sequences, 30% to 35% seen once. Which antigens these TCRs recognize remains unknown. The sample in question was cultured CD8+ T cells from PBMCs, obtained from culture after CMV antigen stimulation. Source of these receptors: a human donor in good health (CMV status not recorded). Some clones in this sample may be carry-over from other donors' samples. The CDR3 runs from the conserved cysteine through the conserved F or W. The order of the fields is J gene, D gene, V gene, clone size, CDR3 DNA, CDR3 protein. The D gene is left open where the match is weak. Expanded clones are given a class, and other clones once, few, many or no size at all.

TRBJ2-1,-,TRBV7-9,few,TGTGCCAGCAGCCCGGCTAATCCTAAGCGGGTTGCCTACAATGAGCAGTTCTTC,CASSPANPKRVAYNEQFF
TRBJ1-1,-,TRBV14,few,TGTGCCAGCAGCCCAAACAGGATAGAAGCTTTCTTT,CASSPNRIEAFF
TRBJ1-1,-,TRBV12-3/TRBV12-4,many,TGTGCCAGCAGAAGTTCCGACAAGAACACTGAAGCTTTCTTT,CASRSSDKNTEAFF
TRBJ2-5,TRBD2,TRBV20-1,once,TGCAGTGCTAGAGATTTGGGAGGCGGGGGCCAAGAGACCCAGTACTTC,CSARDLGGGGQETQYF
TRBJ2-2,-,TRBV11-2,-,TGTGCCAGCAGCTTAACGCCGCAGGGTAAATCCGGGGAGCTGTTTTTT,CASSLTPQGKSGELFF
TRBJ2-2,-,TRBV6-1,-,TGTGTCACTCTGACCGTCACCGGGGAGCTGTTTTTT,CVTLTVTGELFF
TRBJ2-5,TRBD2,TRBV6-2/TRBV6-3,few,TGTGCCAGCAGTTACGTCCCTAGCGGGACGTACCAAGAGACCCAGTACTTC,CASSYVPSGTYQETQYF
TRBJ2-2,-,TRBV19,-,TGTGCCAGTAGTATGCAGGGTGGGGCGTACACCGGGGAGCTGTTTTTT,CASSMQGGAYTGELFF
TRBJ2-2,-,TRBV12-3/TRBV12-4,few,TGTGCCAGCAGTTTTACAACTAGTGGCACCGGGGAGCTGTTTTTT,CASSFTTSGTGELFF
TRBJ2-7,-,TRBV12-3/TRBV12-4,-,TGTGCCAGCAGTTCCCCCAGGGTGGGGGAGCAGTACTTC,CASSSPRVGEQYF
TRBJ2-3,TRBD2,TRBV28,-,TGTGCCAGCAGTTTAATCGCGGGGGGAAGCACAGATACGCAGTATTTT,CASSLIAGGSTDTQYF
TRBJ2-7,-,TRBV7-9,-,TGTGCCAGCAGCTCTGGGAGGCCCGAGCAGTACTTC,CASSSGRPEQYF
TRBJ2-3,-,TRBV7-6,many,TGTGCCAGCAGCTTAGAACTGGGGCGCACAGATACGCAGTATTTT,CASSLELGRTDTQYF
TRBJ1-1,TRBD1,TRBV2,few,TGTGCCAGCAGTGAAAAACAGGGGTGGAACACTGAAGCTTTCTTT,CASSEKQGWNTEAFF
TRBJ2-7,-,TRBV19,few,TGTGCCAGTAGTACCGGATCGGCCTACGAGCAGTACTTC,CASSTGSAYEQYF
TRBJ1-2,TRBD1,TRBV4-1,-,TGCGCCAGCAGCCAGAACAGGGGGATCAACTATGGCTACACCTTC,CASSQNRGINYGYTF
TRBJ2-2,TRBD2,TRBV5-1,-,TGCGCCAGCAGCGCTAGCGGGGGGATGAACACCGGGGAGCTGTTTTTT,CASSASGGMNTGELFF
TRBJ2-7,-,TRBV12-3/TRBV12-4,few,TGTGCCAGCAGTTTATCACACTACGAGCAGTACTTC,CASSLSHYEQYF
TRBJ1-5,-,TRBV24-1,few,TGTGCCACCCGCCCACCGGGACACCCCGGGCAGCCCCAGCATTTT,CATRPPGHPGQPQHF
TRBJ1-3,-,TRBV13,few,TGTGCCAGCAGCTTTAAATGGTCCGGGGCCTCTGGAAACACCATATATTTT,CASSFKWSGASGNTIYF
TRBJ2-4,-,TRBV7-9,few,TGTGCCAGCAGCCCAGTCCAGGATCGAAACATTCAGTACTTC,CASSPVQDRNIQYF
TRBJ2-1,-,TRBV7-6,few,TGTGCCAGCAGCCCCTTTTATCCGACAGCCCGCTCCTACAATGAGCAGTTCTTC,CASSPFYPTARSYNEQFF
TRBJ1-5,-,TRBV11-3,few,TGTGCCAGCAGCTTAGAAGGGGTAAATAGCAATCAGCCCCAGCATTTT,CASSLEGVNSNQPQHF
TRBJ1-5,-,TRBV12-3/TRBV12-4,many,TGTGCCAGCAGTTTAGCGGGCCTCGGAGCTCAGCCCCAGCATTTT,CASSLAGLGAQPQHF
TRBJ2-1,TRBD2,TRBV4-3,few,TGCGCCAGCAGCCAAGATCTAGGAGCGGGGGGACACAATGAGCAGTTCTTC,CASSQDLGAGGHNEQFF
TRBJ2-1,-,TRBV20-1,-,TGCAGTGCTAGAGACCCTTATCAAAGCTCCTACAATGAGCAGTTCTTC,CSARDPYQSSYNEQFF
TRBJ1-1,-,TRBV6-2/TRBV6-3,-,TGTGCCAGCAGTTACTCGGAGATATACACTGAAGCTTTCTTT,CASSYSEIYTEAFF
TRBJ2-7,TRBD2,TRBV11-2,-,TGTGCCAGCAGCTCGCTAGCGGAAGACTACGAGCAGTACTTC,CASSSLAEDYEQYF
TRBJ1-2,-,TRBV12-3/TRBV12-4,few,TGTGCCAGCAGTAGTCAGGGGCAGGCTCGCGGCTACACCTTC,CASSSQGQARGYTF
TRBJ1-6,-,TRBV12-3/TRBV12-4,once,TGTGCCAGCAGTTTTACCCCGGGACGACCCCTCCACTTT,CASSFTPGRPLHF
TRBJ1-5,TRBD1,TRBV15,-,TGTGCCACCAGCGGGACAGGAGATTATAGCAATCAGCCCCAGCATTTT,CATSGTGDYSNQPQHF
TRBJ1-1,-,TRBV7-4,-,TGTGCCACCCAGGTGGGGAACACTGAAGCTTTCTTT,CATQVGNTEAFF
TRBJ2-5,-,TRBV5-8,once,TGTGCCAGCAGCTTGAGGCTAGCCCGGGAGACCCAGTACTTC,CASSLRLARETQYF
TRBJ1-1,-,TRBV29-1,few,TGCAGCGTTGAAGGCGGCAGCACCAACACTGAAGCTTTCTTT,CSVEGGSTNTEAFF
TRBJ1-1,TRBD1,TRBV12-5,-,TGTGCTAGTGGTTTGACGGACAGGGGCACTGAAGCTTTCTTT,CASGLTDRGTEAFF
TRBJ1-6,-,TRBV4-2,once,TGTGCCAGCAGCCAAGATGGGATAGAATCACCCCTCCACTTT,CASSQDGIESPLHF
TRBJ1-2,-,TRBV2,few,TGTGCCAGCAGGGGGTCCGACTATGGCTACACCTTC,CASRGSDYGYTF
TRBJ1-2,-,TRBV9,-,TGTGCCAGCAGCGCTTGGGACAACGAGCAGTATGGCTACACCTTC,CASSAWDNEQYGYTF
TRBJ2-2,TRBD2,TRBV5-1,few,TGCGCCAGCAGCGACCCACTAGCGGGGAGGAACACCGGGGAGCTGTTTTTT,CASSDPLAGRNTGELFF
TRBJ2-5,-,TRBV11-3,many,TGTGCCAGCAGCTTAGCAGGCGGCAGTAGACCTTGGTACCAAGAGACCCAGTACTTC,CASSLAGGSRPWYQETQYF
TRBJ2-2,-,TRBV6-5,few,TGTGCCAGCAGTTACTCAAATCTAGACTTGCCCGGGGAGCTGTTTTTT,CASSYSNLDLPGELFF
TRBJ1-1,-,TRBV7-8,few,TGTGCCAGCAGCTTTATGGAGTTGATCAACACTGAAGCTTTCTTT,CASSFMELINTEAFF
TRBJ2-1,-,TRBV27,few,TGTGCCAGCAGTTCTCTGGGACAATACCCTTTTAGTGAGCAGTTCTTC,CASSSLGQYPFSEQFF
TRBJ1-1,-,TRBV15,-,TGTGCCACCAGCAGAGGGGGGAACACTGAAGCTTTCTTT,CATSRGGNTEAFF
TRBJ2-1,TRBD2,TRBV28,few,TGTGCCAGCAGTACGGGGGGGCCCTCCTACAATGAGCAGTTCTTC,CASSTGGPSYNEQFF
TRBJ1-6,TRBD1,TRBV6-2/TRBV6-3,-,TGTGCCAGCAGCCTTACAGGGGAAACGAATTCACCCCTCCACTTT,CASSLTGETNSPLHF
TRBJ2-3,TRBD1,TRBV15,-,TGTGCCACCAGCACTGTCAGGGGGCTGGCAGATACGCAGTATTTT,CATSTVRGLADTQYF
TRBJ1-5,-,TRBV18,-,TGTGCCAGCTCACCCGGGGAGATCGGGTATCAGCCCCAGCATTTT,CASSPGEIGYQPQHF
TRBJ2-2,TRBD1,TRBV7-8,many,TGTGCCAGCAGCTTTAGCCCGAGAGAAACGGACAGGGTCCTATCGAACACCGGGGAGCTGTTTTTT,CASSFSPRETDRVLSNTGELFF
TRBJ2-1,TRBD2,TRBV20-1,few,TGCAGTGCTAGAAAGCTACTAGCGGGGAGCTACAATGAGCAGTTCTTC,CSARKLLAGSYNEQFF
TRBJ1-1,-,TRBV12-3/TRBV12-4,-,TGTGCCAGCAGTTTACCGTCAGGGGCGGGTAGAGAAGCTTTCTTT,CASSLPSGAGREAFF
TRBJ1-2,TRBD1,TRBV9,-,TGTGCCAGCAGCGTAGACACAGGGGCGGACTATGGCTACACCTTC,CASSVDTGADYGYTF
TRBJ2-1,-,TRBV4-3,few,TGCGCCAGCAGCCAAGAGACGGCGGGTAAGGGGCACAATGAGCAGTTCTTC,CASSQETAGKGHNEQFF
TRBJ2-5,TRBD1,TRBV28,-,TGTGCCAGCAGTTATAGCAGGGGGATGTACCAGTACTTC,CASSYSRGMYQYF
TRBJ2-7,-,TRBV12-3/TRBV12-4,-,TGTGCCAGCAGTCCGGGACACTACTACGAGCAGTACTTC,CASSPGHYYEQYF